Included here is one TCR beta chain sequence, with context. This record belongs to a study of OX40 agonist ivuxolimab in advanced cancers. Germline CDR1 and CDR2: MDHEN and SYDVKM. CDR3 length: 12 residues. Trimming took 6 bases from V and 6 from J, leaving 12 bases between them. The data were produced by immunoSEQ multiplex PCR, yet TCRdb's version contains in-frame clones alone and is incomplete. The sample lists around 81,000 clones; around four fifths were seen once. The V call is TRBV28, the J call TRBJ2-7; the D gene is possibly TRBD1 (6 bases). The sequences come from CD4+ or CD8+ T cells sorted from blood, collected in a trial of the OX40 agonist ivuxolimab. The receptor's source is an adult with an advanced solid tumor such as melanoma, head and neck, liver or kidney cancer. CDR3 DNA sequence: TGTGCCAGCAGGGGGACAACCCTCGAGCAGTACTTC. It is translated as CASRGTTLEQYF.